This record concerns one TCR beta chain sequence. The CDR3 has 15 residues. V gave up 2 bases and J gave up 1 base; unmatched junction bases: 4. Germline V CDR1 and CDR2: MNHNY, SVGAGI (reference sequence). Noted time point: blood 4 weeks post-SBRT, at nephrectomy. The treatment is: 15 Gy SBRT to primary tumor, nephrectomy 4 weeks later. The data originate from a study of radiation and T cells in renal cell carcinoma. The table came from immunoSEQ multiplex PCR; TCRdb's copy has only in-frame clones and leaves some out. The sample contains 150,000 or so clones, roughly 90% of which appear only once. V and J are TRBV6-6 and TRBJ2-5, with TRBD1 matching 7 bases. The material was blood, obtained from a patient whose treatment included radiotherapy and nephrectomy. The receptor was isolated from a woman aged 45-65 years with renal cell carcinoma. The CDR3 protein is CASSYAGTAQETQYF. CDR3 nucleotide sequence: TGTGCCAGCAGTTACGCAGGGACAGCCCAAGAGACCCAGTACTTC.